These T cell receptor beta chains were read from a single sample in a study of CD8 T cells in ankylosing spondylitis. From the 5' RACE reads, TCRdb called clonotypes with MiXCR, one entry per CDR3 protein. The sample consists of more than 500,000 distinct CDR3 sequences, 5.3% of them appearing once. Sequencing was carried out using blood, either unsorted or a sorted T cell fraction (not recorded which). These receptors all stem from a male donor with ankylosing spondylitis. The conserved cysteine and the conserved F or W are not part of the CDR3 here. A D gene is named only where the DNA matches it firmly.

J: TRBJ1-6
D: -
V: TRBV6-1
CDR3: ASSELGRFASSYNSPLH

J: TRBJ2-1
D: TRBD2
V: TRBV24-1
CDR3: ATSTGTSYNEQF

J: TRBJ2-3
D: TRBD2
V: TRBV12-3/TRBV12-4
CDR3: ASSRRLAGTDTQY

J: TRBJ2-7
D: -
V: TRBV20-1
CDR3: SASRQASSYEQY

J: TRBJ1-1
D: TRBD1
V: TRBV5-6
CDR3: ASSLGGTGAYTEAF

J: TRBJ1-1
D: -
V: TRBV6-2/TRBV6-3
CDR3: ASSSRNTEAF

J: TRBJ1-4
D: -
V: TRBV7-6
CDR3: ASSSMDGGWGEKLF

J: TRBJ2-1
D: TRBD2
V: TRBV12-3/TRBV12-4
CDR3: ATSRWGGRSKNEQF

J: TRBJ1-5
D: -
V: TRBV5-1
CDR3: ASSAAGEGQPQH

J: TRBJ2-3
D: -
V: TRBV6-1
CDR3: ASSRAGTDTQY

J: TRBJ2-7
D: TRBD2
V: TRBV20-1
CDR3: SAQRLAGDYEQY

J: TRBJ1-6
D: TRBD1
V: TRBV15
CDR3: ATTGQDNSPLH

J: TRBJ2-6
D: TRBD1
V: TRBV9
CDR3: ASSVGQGASGANVLT

J: TRBJ1-4
D: TRBD1
V: TRBV28
CDR3: ASSSYPGQGDEKLF

J: TRBJ1-6
D: -
V: TRBV18
CDR3: ASSLDPSYNSPLH

J: TRBJ1-2
D: -
V: TRBV7-9
CDR3: ASSGGVTTAEGYT

J: TRBJ1-5
D: -
V: TRBV4-1
CDR3: ASSQAGRGNQPQH

J: TRBJ2-1
D: TRBD1
V: TRBV6-2/TRBV6-3
CDR3: ASRARDRGNNEQF

J: TRBJ1-4
D: -
V: TRBV5-1
CDR3: ASSLIGRSHEKLF

J: TRBJ1-1
D: -
V: TRBV7-2
CDR3: ASSLVEGVEAF

J: TRBJ2-7
D: -
V: TRBV6-5
CDR3: ASSYRLSPYEQY

J: TRBJ2-2
D: -
V: TRBV6-5
CDR3: ASTNGGELF

J: TRBJ2-1
D: TRBD2
V: TRBV5-1
CDR3: ASSPRLAGGNEQF

J: TRBJ1-1
D: -
V: TRBV7-9
CDR3: ASSLAGFAGPTEAF

J: TRBJ2-3
D: TRBD2
V: TRBV4-2
CDR3: ASSQERGGPDTQY

J: TRBJ2-1
D: -
V: TRBV3-1
CDR3: ASSLPPFNEQF

J: TRBJ2-1
D: TRBD2
V: TRBV12-3/TRBV12-4
CDR3: ASSWSAGGPNEQF

J: TRBJ2-7
D: -
V: TRBV7-9
CDR3: ASSSWGEMEY

J: TRBJ2-5
D: TRBD2
V: TRBV2
CDR3: ASTNLGLVQETQY

J: TRBJ2-5
D: -
V: TRBV5-1
CDR3: ASSLESGQETQY

J: TRBJ2-6
D: -
V: TRBV18
CDR3: ASSPSVQGGSVLT

J: TRBJ2-7
D: TRBD2
V: TRBV20-1
CDR3: SARDPGRAYEQY

J: TRBJ2-7
D: -
V: TRBV20-1
CDR3: SLFRDSTYEQY

J: TRBJ2-7
D: TRBD1
V: TRBV29-1
CDR3: SAVDRAIYEQY

J: TRBJ2-1
D: -
V: TRBV5-1
CDR3: ASSLGTAVNEQF

J: TRBJ2-1
D: TRBD2
V: TRBV27
CDR3: ASSWSSGRFGNEQF

J: TRBJ2-3
D: TRBD1
V: TRBV20-1
CDR3: SARADRGLSDTQY

J: TRBJ1-1
D: -
V: TRBV7-8
CDR3: ASSLGPGMNTEAF

J: TRBJ2-1
D: TRBD2
V: TRBV6-1
CDR3: ASSRQGLAGYNEQF

J: TRBJ2-6
D: -
V: TRBV15
CDR3: ATSRGGDGGANVLT

J: TRBJ2-7
D: -
V: TRBV9
CDR3: ASSGGLWGEQY